The clone carrying this T cell receptor (beta chain) was counted a few times. This record comes from a study of blood T cell repertoires in COVID-19. About the study: T cells, B-cell-depleted T cells, or PBMCs supplied cDNA or gDNA.

This table comes from immunoSEQ multiplex PCR, and its TCRdb copy is limited to in-frame clones, with some not included. Of 150,000 to 200,000 clones listed, roughly 89% are singletons. Germline CDR1 LGHDT, CDR2 YNNKEL (reference sequence). V was trimmed by 4 bases and J by 5 bases, leaving 11 bases between them. The CDR3 is 13 residues long. Sequenced: PBMCs or T cells enriched from blood (not recorded which). The chain employs TRBV3-1 (or the pseudogene TRBV3-2) and TRBJ1-1, with D possibly being TRBD1 (5 bases). The receptor was derived from a woman aged 25 to 45 who had been exposed to COVID-19. The CDR3 sequence is CASSRSGGTEAFF. In DNA, the CDR3 is TGTGCCAGCAGCCGTAGCGGGGGGACTGAAGCTTTCTTT.